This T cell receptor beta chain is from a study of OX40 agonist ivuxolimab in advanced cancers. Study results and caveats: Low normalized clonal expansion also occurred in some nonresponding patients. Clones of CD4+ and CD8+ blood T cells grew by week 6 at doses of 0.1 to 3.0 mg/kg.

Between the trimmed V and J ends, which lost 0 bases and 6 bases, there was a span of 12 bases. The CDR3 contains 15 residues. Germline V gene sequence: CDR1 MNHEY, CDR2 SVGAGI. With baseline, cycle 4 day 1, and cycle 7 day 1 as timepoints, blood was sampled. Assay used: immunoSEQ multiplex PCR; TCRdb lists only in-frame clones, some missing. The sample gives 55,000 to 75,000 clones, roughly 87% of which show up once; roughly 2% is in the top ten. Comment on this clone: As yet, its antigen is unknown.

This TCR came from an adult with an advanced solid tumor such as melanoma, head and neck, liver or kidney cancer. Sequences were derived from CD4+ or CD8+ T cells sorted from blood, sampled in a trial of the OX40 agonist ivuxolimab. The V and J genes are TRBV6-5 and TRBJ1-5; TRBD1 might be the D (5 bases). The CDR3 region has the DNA TGTGCCAGCAGTTACTCGGGAGGGGTGGCTCAGCCCCAGCATTTT. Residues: CASSYSGGVAQPQHF.